This TCR beta chain appears in the sequencing data of a study of shared clonotypes between healthy human individuals. Study-wide results and caveats: Sample collection involved blood only; tissue repertoires are likely different. Depth of sequencing was expected to influence donor clonotype sharing.

Assay runs were performed at deep level. Per the study methods: There were no quality scores in the junction-only immunoSEQ sequences, so filtering differed. Clones were sequenced by immunoSEQ multiplex PCR, and TCRdb holds only the in-frame ones, with some missing. V and J calls and clone size are given by that table; D and trimming were obtained from the DNA. The data show about 480,000 clones, about 79% seen once. A remark on this clone: The antigen remains unidentified.

The germline V gene has CDR1 SGHAT and CDR2 FQNNGV. The CDR3 consists of 14 residues. After removal of 4 bases from V and 2 bases from J, the junction contained 4 bases not matched to a gene. V and J are TRBV11-2 and TRBJ1-2, with 7 bases that match TRBD1. The TCR originated in a woman in her 40s in good health. Some clones in this sample may be carry-over from other donors' samples. Sequencing was performed on PBMCs. DNA for the CDR3: TGTGCCAGCAGCTGGAACAGGGGCAACTATGGCTACACCTTC. Amino acid sequence: CASSWNRGNYGYTF.